One and the same sample provided the 30 T cell receptor beta chains below, sequenced in a study of tumor-infiltrating lymphocytes in primary liver carcinoma. Extraction of RNA together with DNA used 20-30 mg of unsorted bulk tissue. cDNA specific to TCR beta was made from 450 to 650 ng of total RNA, with a constant-region primer employed for priming. Libraries of TCR beta came from three nested multiplex PCR rounds with slightly modified ARM-PCR. Investigators reported that the first two PCR rounds, at about 11 cycles each, used TRBV1-TRBV30 forward primers with a C-beta reverse primer. In TCRdb, the multiplex PCR reads were re-called with MiXCR into one record per CDR3 protein. The sample records roughly 48,000 distinct CDR3 sequences, roughly 77% being singletons. Sample: liver tumor tissue from sampling region 3. Subset described: tumor region T3, left-lateral pole. Every receptor here comes from a man aged 35 to 55 with primary liver carcinoma and hepatitis B virus infection.

The chain uses TRBV12-3 or TRBV12-4 and TRBJ1-4, with a tentative D call TRBD1 (6 bases). The V and J ends lost 6 bases and 8 bases respectively, with 13 bases between them. This CDR3 is built from 13 residues. The CDR3 spells CASRLGHCEKLFF. DNA of the CDR3: TGTGCCAGCAGGCTGGGACATTGCGAAAAACTGTTTTTT.

The chain uses TRBV6-5 and TRBJ2-2; D might be TRBD1 or TRBD2, each matching 5 bases. Germline V CDR1 and CDR2: MNHEY, SVGAGI. V was trimmed by 5 bases and J by 4 bases, leaving 11 bases between them. The CDR3 length is 14 residues. CDR3 residues: CASSLTGGTGELFF. In nucleotides, the CDR3 is TGTGCCAGCAGTCTTACAGGAGGCACCGGGGAGCTGTTTTTT.

The genes are TRBV6-6 and TRBJ1-4; D may be TRBD1 (6 bases). The ends were cut back, 5 bases at V and 9 bases at J, with 22 bases in the middle. The CDR3 has 16 amino acids. The V gene's germline CDR1 is MNHNY and CDR2 SVGAGI (reference sequence). The CDR3 loop reads CASSNIRAGELKKLFF. Written as DNA, the CDR3 is TGTGCCAGCAGTAATATCCGCGCAGGGGAATTGAAAAAACTGTTTTTT.

Details on this clonotype: This could be a read error, since a much larger clone is one nucleotide away. The rearrangement joins TRBV18 to TRBJ2-1; D uncertain. The germline CDR1 and CDR2 sequences are KGHSH and LQKENI. The CDR3 sequence is 14 residues long. Trimming took 3 bases from V and 2 from J, leaving 8 bases between them. CDR3 sequence reads: CASSPWAPYNEQFF. CDR3 DNA: TGTGCCAGCTCACCCTGGGCCCCCTACAATGAGCAGTTCTTC. The whole variable domain, filled in from reference TRBV18 and TRBJ2-1, reads NAGVMQNPRHLVRRRGQEARLRCSPMKGHSHVYWYRQLPEEGLKFMVYLQKENIIDESGMPKERFSAEFPKEGPSILRIQQVVRGDSAAYFCASSPWAPYNEQFFGPGTRLTVL.

In DNA, the CDR3 is TGTGTCAGTGGCCTAGAGGTTGGGGACGAAAAACTGTTTTTT. Translation gives CVSGLEVGDEKLFF. The chain combines TRBV11-2 with TRBJ1-4; D is possibly TRBD1 (5 bases). Germline loops: CDR1 SGHAT, CDR2 FQNNGV. The CDR3 is made up of 14 amino acids.

V usage is TRBV10-3 and J usage is TRBJ2-7; 9 bases are a match to TRBD2. J gave up 6 bases and V 6 bases, and 12 bases lay outside the gene matches. Germline lookup yields CDR1 ENHRY and CDR2 SYGVKD. This CDR3 contains 15 residues. The CDR3 DNA follows: TGTGCCATCAGCAAGTCTAGCGGGGACTCTACCGAGCAGTACTTC. Encoded protein: CAISKSSGDSTEQYF.

About this clonotype: A much larger clone differs from this one at a single base, so this may be a read error. It is likely a read error, because the conserved phenylalanine at the end of the CDR3 is missing. This chain links TRBV24-1 with TRBJ2-1; D ambiguous. Germline values: CDR1 KGHDR, CDR2 SFDVKD. CDR3 length: 13 amino acids. Trimming took 1 base from V and 8 from J, leaving 8 bases between them. This chain's CDR3 is CATSDFPTDEQFS. CDR3 nucleotide sequence: TGTGCCACCAGTGATTTCCCAACGGATGAGCAGTTCTCC.

Remarks on this clonotype: This CDR3 fails to terminate in the conserved phenylalanine or tryptophan, so it likely reflects a read error. Written as DNA, the CDR3 is TGCGCCAGCAGCCAGATCAGGGTGGTAGATACGCAGTATTTG. Translating gives CASSQIRVVDTQYL. This rearrangement joins TRBV4-1 to TRBJ2-3, with D maybe TRBD1 (5 bases). Germline V lookup: CDR1 MGHRA, CDR2 YSYEKL. This CDR3 has 14 amino acids. The germline V and J ends were trimmed by 3 bases and 5 bases, with 12 bases remaining between them.

Turning to this clonotype: This could be a read error, since a much larger clone is one nucleotide away. The chain links TRBV20-1 to TRBJ2-3; D gene uncertain. CDR1 is DFQATT, CDR2 SNEGSKA, per germline (reference sequence). The CDR3 consists of 13 residues. DNA for the CDR3: TGCAGTGCTAGAGAATGGGCCCCAGATATGCAGTATTTT. Translated, it gives CSAREWAPDMQYF.

With respect to this clonotype: This could be a read error, since a much larger clone is one nucleotide away. CDR3 sequence: CVSSEVTGPAGNQPQHF. DNA for the CDR3: TGTGTCAGCAGTGAGGTAACAGGGCCGGCGGGCAATCAGCCCCAGCATTTT. The chain has TRBV12-3 or TRBV12-4 and TRBJ1-5; tentative D call: TRBD1 (6 bases). The CDR3 sequence is 17 residues long.

This clonotype was recorded many times. This chain links TRBV10-1 with TRBJ1-5, with D perhaps TRBD1 (5 bases). Germline CDR1 is WNHNN and CDR2 is SYGVQD (reference sequence). The CDR3 is 12 amino acids. V was clipped by 3 bases and J by 7 bases, with 7 bases between them. This CDR3 is CASSDREQPQHF. CDR3 in DNA: TGCGCCAGCAGTGACAGGGAGCAGCCCCAGCATTTT.

Concerning this clonotype itself: This may come from a read error, since a much larger clone is one base off. J is TRBJ2-2 and V is TRBV29-1; either TRBD1 or TRBD2 may fit D (5 bases each). Trimming took 6 bases from V and 0 from J, leaving 14 bases between them. The CDR3 has 15 amino acids. CDR1 is SQVTM, CDR2 ANQGSEA, per germline. The CDR3 region is CSVEKGRSNTGELFF. The CDR3 DNA reads as TGCAGCGTCGAGAAGGGACGGTCGAACACCGGGGAGCTGTTTTTT.

The rearrangement joins TRBV11-2 to TRBJ1-3; possibly TRBD1 for D (5 bases). V was pared by 11 bases and J by 12 bases, with 23 bases between. CDR3 size: 13 residues. Per the germline V gene, CDR1 is SGHAT and CDR2 is FQNNGV. CDR3 nucleotide sequence: TGTGCCTCAGCTCAGGGAGCTGGAATCATCATATATTTT. Amino acid sequence: CASAQGAGIIIYF.

As for this clonotype: A much larger clone differs from this one at a single base, so this may be a read error. The rearrangement uses TRBV30 and TRBJ1-1; D perhaps matches TRBD1 (5 bases). The CDR3 consists of 12 residues. Germline V gene sequence: CDR1 GTSNPN, CDR2 SVGIG (reference sequence). V lost 5 bases to trimming and J lost 6 bases, with 13 bases between them. The CDR3 loop reads CAWESGGPEAFF. DNA for the CDR3: TGTGCCTGGGAGTCGGGGGGTCCTGAAGCTTTCTTT. Filled out from reference TRBV30 and TRBJ1-1, the complete variable domain reads SQTIHQWPATLVQPVGSPLSLECTVEGTSNPNLYWYRQAAGRGLQLLFYSVGIGQISSEVPQNLSASRPQDRQFILSSKKLLLSDSGFYLCAWESGGPEAFFGQGTRLTVV.

This chain links TRBV11-2 with TRBJ1-1; tentative D call: TRBD1 (6 bases). Trimming removed 5 bases from V and 14 bases from J, with 18 bases in between. The CDR3 contains 12 residues. Per the germline V gene, CDR1 is SGHAT and CDR2 is FQNNGV. The CDR3 region has the DNA TGTGCCAGCAGCCCTACGGGGTGGGGGGCCTTCTTT. The encoded protein is CASSPTGWGAFF.

At least ten counts were recorded for this clonotype. The V call is TRBV6-2 or TRBV6-3, the J call TRBJ1-3; D is perhaps TRBD1 (6 bases). This CDR3 contains 15 residues. The V end was cut by 1 base, the J end by 14 bases, with 21 bases between. From germline, CDR1 is MNHEY and CDR2 SVGEGT. CDR3 nucleotide sequence: TGTGCCAGCAGTTACTTCGCCCCGGCTACAGGGCCCCTATATTTT. Its translation: CASSYFAPATGPLYF.

This clonotype was seen a few times. One end of the junction fails to match germline, which may point to a read error. This rearrangement joins TRBV6-5 to TRBJ2-2; D remains unclear. Per the germline V gene, CDR1 is MNHEY and CDR2 is SVGAGI. The CDR3 extends over 14 amino acids. CDR3 DNA: TGTACCAGCAGTTACTCGCAGGTAGCCGGGGAGCTGTTTTTT. It specifies CTSSYSQVAGELFF.

To note about this clonotype: It is likely a read error, because the conserved phenylalanine at the end of the CDR3 is missing. The chain combines TRBV12-3 or TRBV12-4 with TRBJ1-6, with D possibly being TRBD1 (6 bases). This CDR3 is 15 amino acids long. V lost 9 bases to trimming and J lost 5 bases, with 17 bases between them. The CDR3 sequence is CASRDMEANNSPLHL. The CDR3 coding sequence is TGTGCCAGTAGGGACATGGAAGCCAATAATTCACCCCTCCACCTT.

As regards this clonotype: The junction does not match germline at one end; this may be a read error. This chain uses TRBV12-3 or TRBV12-4 with TRBJ2-7; possible D gene TRBD2, 5 bases. CDR3 length: 14 amino acids. The CDR3 protein is CTSGLHGEGNEQYF. DNA of the CDR3: TGTACCAGCGGTTTACATGGAGAAGGCAACGAGCAGTACTTC.

This clonotype was observed many times. A read error may be the cause here, since a much bigger clone is one base away. This CDR3 is CASSSAGTARQFVNEQFF. The CDR3, as DNA: TGTGCCAGCAGCTCGGCCGGGACCGCGCGGCAATTCGTCAATGAGCAGTTCTTC. The chain carries TRBV5-6 and TRBJ2-1; D could derive from TRBD1 or TRBD2 (5 bases each). This CDR3 is built from 18 residues. Germline CDR1 is SGHDT and CDR2 is YYEEEE. Trimming shortened V by 3 bases and J by 6 bases, and 25 bases separated the two germline ends.

In regard to this clonotype: One end of the junction does not line up with germline, which may come from a read error. The CDR3, as DNA: TGTGTCAGTAGTCTAGCGGGAGTGTTGGACGAGCAGTACTTC. Translating gives CVSSLAGVLDEQYF. The chain links TRBV19 to TRBJ2-7; 10 positions agree with TRBD2. The length of the CDR3 is 14 residues. Per germline, CDR1 LNHDA and CDR2 SQIVND (reference sequence).

This clonotype was counted only a few times. A read error is possible here, since a much larger clone lies one base away. V usage is TRBV5-4 and J usage is TRBJ2-3; 11 bases map to TRBD2. The V and J ends lost 3 bases and 2 bases, in that order; junction bases with no gene match: 5. The CDR3 loop spans 16 amino acids. Germline V gives CDR1 SGHNT, CDR2 YYREEE (reference sequence). The CDR3 coding sequence is TGTGCCAGCAGCTCCCCGACTAGCGGGAACACAGATACGCAGTATTTT. This gives the protein CASSSPTSGNTDTQYF.

This clonotype was detected only a few times. It is likely a read error, because the conserved phenylalanine at the end of the CDR3 is missing. This chain joins TRBV11-2 and TRBJ2-7; D unresolved. The CDR3 length is 14 residues. V dropped 2 bases and J dropped 6 bases, with 14 bases sitting between them. Per germline, CDR1 SGHAT and CDR2 FQNNGV. The CDR3 sequence is CASSLTDGACEQYY. The CDR3 bases are TGTGCCAGCAGCTTAACAGACGGAGCCTGCGAGCAGTACTAC.

Concerning this clonotype itself: At one boundary the junction diverges from the germline segment, which might be a read error. The rearrangement uses TRBV6-1 and TRBJ1-5; the D gene is possibly TRBD1 (5 bases). Germline values: CDR1 MNHNS, CDR2 SASEGT. This CDR3 region has 15 residues. In nucleotides, the CDR3 is TGTGCCAGTAGTGAAAGTGGGGCCTATAATCAGCCCCAGCATTTT. This sequence encodes CASSESGAYNQPQHF.

J is TRBJ2-2 and V is TRBV6-5, with no clear D. CDR3 length: 13 residues. V dropped 7 bases and J dropped 7 bases, with 13 bases sitting between them. Germline-derived CDR1 and CDR2 are MNHEY and SVGAGI. This chain's CDR3 is CASKPGIGGELFF. The CDR3 DNA is TGTGCCAGCAAGCCGGGCATAGGCGGGGAGCTGTTTTTT.

Notes on this clonotype: The conserved phenylalanine or tryptophan normally closing the CDR3 is absent here, so this likely arose from a read error. The chain links TRBV4-1 to TRBJ2-2; 9 bases match TRBD1. The CDR3 has 15 amino acids. The germline V gene encodes CDR1 MGHRA and CDR2 YSYEKL. The CDR3 region is CASSRDRVFTVELFL. DNA for the CDR3: TGCGCCAGTAGTCGGGACAGGGTTTTCACCGTGGAGCTGTTTCTT.

Turning to this clonotype: A much larger clone is a single base away; this may be a read error. The rearrangement links TRBV11-2 to TRBJ2-7; 12 bases align to TRBD2. Per germline, CDR1 SGHAT and CDR2 FQNNGV. Trimming at V came to 2 bases and at J to 7 bases, leaving 6 bases not matched to a gene. The CDR3 runs to 15 residues. CDR3 coding DNA: TGTGCCAGCAGCTTACTAGCGGGAGGGGCTAAGGAGCAGTACTTC. It yields the protein CASSLLAGGAKEQYF.

Details on this clonotype: The junction departs from germline at one end; a sequencing error may be responsible. The chain carries TRBV11-2 and TRBJ2-1; tentatively, D is TRBD2 (5 bases). Germline assignment: CDR1 SGHAT and CDR2 FQNNGV. CDR3 length equals 16 residues. The CDR3 DNA reads TGTGCCAGCAGCTTGGTTATCGGGCTAGCCATGGGTGAGCAGTTTTTC. Protein sequence: CASSLVIGLAMGEQFF.

On this clonotype itself: At one end the junction does not follow the germline gene, possibly because of a read error. The genes are TRBV7-9 and TRBJ2-3, with 7 bases that match TRBD2. The CDR3 is 16 residues long. In germline, CDR1 is SEHNR, CDR2 FQNEAQ (reference sequence). The CDR3 sequence is CASSLDVAGVADTQCF. The CDR3 DNA follows: TGTGCCAGCAGCTTAGATGTGGCGGGAGTGGCAGATACGCAGTGTTTT.

On this clonotype itself: Sequence at one end of the junction differs from germline and may be a read error. The rearrangement joins TRBV4-1 to TRBJ2-4, with 8 bases that match TRBD2. Germline V gene data show CDR1 as MGHRA and CDR2 as YSYEKL. This CDR3 comprises 19 residues. The CDR3 loop is CASSQDSGGSSPAKNTQYF. The DNA for the CDR3 is TGTGCCAGCAGCCAAGATTCGGGGGGGAGTAGCCCTGCCAAAAACACTCAGTACTTC.